This T cell receptor (beta chain) was captured in a study of T cells in Graves' hyperthyroidism and ophthalmopathy. RNA transcripts provided the source from which TCR beta CDR3 regions were amplified. The HTBI primer set drove a first-round RT-PCR of the TCR CDR3. MiXCR, applied by TCRdb to the multiplex PCR reads, yields one record per CDR3 protein. This sample carries approximately 480,000 distinct CDR3 sequences, less than 25% of them seen once, and the ten largest clones take less than 30%. This receptor was identified in a man younger than 35 with Graves' hyperthyroidism. Material: blood.

For the CDR3, the DNA is TGTGCCAGCAGCTTAATGGGACAGGGTTCAACTGGAAACACCATATATTTT. It encodes CASSLMGQGSTGNTIYF. This sequence joins TRBV11-1 and TRBJ1-3; 9 bases map to TRBD1. The V and J ends lost 2 bases and 2 bases, in that order; junction bases with no gene match: 7. The germline V gene has CDR1 SGHAT and CDR2 FQDESV (reference sequence). CDR3 length equals 17 residues.